The text below deals with one TCR beta chain. This clone's antigen is unknown. No much larger clonotype is one base removed from it; base qualities were not supplied. This sample is part of a study of T cells after yellow fever vaccination (dated by TCRdb to the late 2010s). With regard to the full study: The SMART-Seq v4 Ultra Low Input RNA kit was used to prepare libraries from fractions with low cell numbers. To follow T-cell clones before and after primary and booster YFV17D yellow fever vaccination, bulk TCR alpha and beta repertoires were sequenced over time. Two healthy male donors, one aged 18 to 30 and one aged 30 to 40 years, made up the cohort. Bulk PBMC replicates and cell subsets were isolated from blood drawn at multiple timepoints before and after both primary and secondary immunization.

This specimen's treatment or condition label, per the study, means: live attenuated yellow fever vaccine strain. A standard Ficoll-Paque protocol was used to isolate PBMCs from peripheral blood. CD4 and CD8 T-cell fractions were isolated with Dynabeads CD4 and CD8 positive selection kits. TriZol was used to extract RNA from bulk PBMCs, CD4 and CD8 fractions, and dextramer-positive and dextramer-negative fractions. The reads were generated on an Illumina NovaSeq 6000. TCR cDNA was synthesized by 5'RACE template switching, which introduced a universal primer site and unique molecular identifiers. Priming for cDNA synthesis came from both the TCR alpha and TCR beta constant segments. Libraries were amplified in two PCR steps, with sample barcodes and sequencing adapters added in the second step. Sequencing of the libraries was done on either Illumina HiSeq 2500 (2x100 bp) or NovaSeq (2x150 bp). In the source study's methods: Demultiplexing of reads and collapsing into UMI consensus sequences were performed with MIGEC, and V(D)J alignment was carried out with MiXCR. Using edgeR on replicate PBMC samples, clonotypes were called vaccine-responding if FDR was below 0.01 and the log2 fold change was above 5 up to day 15. Each bulk clonotype was labeled CD4 or CD8 based on which sequenced repertoire, CD4 or CD8, contained the clonotype at higher abundance. TCRdb applied fastp at Q25 and MiXCR to the public reads, then kept only in-frame beta chains. Duplicate CDR3 protein sequences are folded into a single record with the most common DNA and genes. TCRdb, not the authors, supplied the V and J calls. The sample table records some 320,000 distinct CDR3 sequences; about 10% of these occur just once. The ten largest clonotypes hold about 3% of the sample.

General conclusions and limits of the study: FACS-sorted repertoires could contain abundant contaminating clonotypes from the bulk population, so computational filtering was required. Only two donors were included in the study, so the extent to which the findings can be generalized is limited. Compared with the primary T-cell response, the secondary T-cell response was faster but weaker, reaching its peak on day 5 rather than on day 15. After the booster, most clones that had expanded after primary vaccination were detected again (approximately 97% of CD4 and about 88% of CD8), suggesting broad maintenance of memory. A small share of clonotypes occurred in both CD4 and CD8 compartments, likely arising from convergent recombination.

V is cut by 8 bases and J by 0 bases, and the space between the germline ends is 10 bases. The CDR3 runs 13 residues from the cysteine to the phenylalanine. Only the CDR3 region is kept as DNA, spanning 39 bases read in frame from base 1. The germline V gene encodes CDR1 MNHEY and CDR2 SVGEGT. This clonotype was obtained from a man aged 18 to 30 who received the YFV17D yellow fever vaccine. The chain employs TRBV6-2 or TRBV6-3 and TRBJ2-5; the D gene is perhaps TRBD1, from 6 matching bases. The sample consisted of CD4+ T cells sorted from PBMCs, taken 5 days after the yellow fever booster vaccination. The sequenced DNA is TGTGCCAGCGCACGGGACAACCAAGAGACCCAGTACTTC. The translation is CASARDNQETQYF.